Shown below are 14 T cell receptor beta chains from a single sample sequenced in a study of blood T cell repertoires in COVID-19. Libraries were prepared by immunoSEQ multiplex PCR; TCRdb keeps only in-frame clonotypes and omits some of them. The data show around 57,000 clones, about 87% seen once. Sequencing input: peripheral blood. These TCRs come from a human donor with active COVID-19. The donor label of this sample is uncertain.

In nucleotides, the CDR3 is TGTGCCAGCACCATTATCTGGACAGGCCCAAACTATGGCTACACCTTC. This translates into CASTIIWTGPNYGYTF. The chain combines TRBV5-6 with TRBJ1-2; 7 bases fit TRBD1. The CDR3 consists of 16 residues. V shed 6 bases and J 2 bases; nucleotides not matched to a gene: 13. Germline loops: CDR1 SGHDT, CDR2 YYEEEE.

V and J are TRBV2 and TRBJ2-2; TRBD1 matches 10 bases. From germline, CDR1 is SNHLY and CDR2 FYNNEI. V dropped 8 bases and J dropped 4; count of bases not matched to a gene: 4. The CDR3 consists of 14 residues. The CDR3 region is CASGTGVSTGELFF. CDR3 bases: TGTGCCAGCGGGACAGGGGTGAGCACCGGGGAGCTGTTTTTT.

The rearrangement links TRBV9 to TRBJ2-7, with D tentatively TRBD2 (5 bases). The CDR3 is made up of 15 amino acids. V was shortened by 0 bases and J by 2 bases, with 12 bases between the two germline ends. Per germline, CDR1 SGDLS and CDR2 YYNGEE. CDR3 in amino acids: CASSVDGVRPYEQYF. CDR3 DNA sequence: TGTGCCAGCAGCGTAGACGGGGTCCGCCCCTACGAGCAGTACTTC.

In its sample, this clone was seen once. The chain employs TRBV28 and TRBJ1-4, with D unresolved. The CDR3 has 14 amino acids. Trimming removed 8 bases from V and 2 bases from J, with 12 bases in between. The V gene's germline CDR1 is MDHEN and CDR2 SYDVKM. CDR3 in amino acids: CASHWAGTNEKLFF. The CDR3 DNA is TGTGCCAGCCATTGGGCGGGTACTAATGAAAAACTGTTTTTT.

The CDR3 loop is CASSYSAGGSPTDTQYF. Written as DNA, the CDR3 is TGTGCCAGCAGTTACTCGGCGGGGGGCTCCCCCACAGATACGCAGTATTTT. The chain is built from TRBV6-2 or TRBV6-3 and TRBJ2-3; TRBD2 matches at 8 bases. The J segment lost 2 bases and the V segment lost 0 bases, leaving 7 bases of the junction unmatched. The CDR3 loop spans 17 amino acids. The germline gives CDR1 MNHEY, CDR2 SVGEGT.

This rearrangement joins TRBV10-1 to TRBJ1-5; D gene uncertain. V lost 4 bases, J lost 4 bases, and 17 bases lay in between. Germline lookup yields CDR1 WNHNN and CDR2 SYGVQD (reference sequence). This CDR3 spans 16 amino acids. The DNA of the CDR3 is TGCGCCAGCAGTGTTATCGCCAACGAGAGTAATCAGCCCCAGCATTTT. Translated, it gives CASSVIANESNQPQHF.

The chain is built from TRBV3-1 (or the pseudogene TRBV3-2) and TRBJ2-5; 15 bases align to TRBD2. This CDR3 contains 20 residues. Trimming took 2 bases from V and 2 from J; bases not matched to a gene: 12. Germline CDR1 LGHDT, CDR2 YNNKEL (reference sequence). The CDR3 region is CASSQYVGTSGGTLQETQYF. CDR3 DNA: TGTGCCAGCAGCCAATATGTTGGGACTAGCGGGGGGACGCTTCAAGAGACCCAGTACTTC.

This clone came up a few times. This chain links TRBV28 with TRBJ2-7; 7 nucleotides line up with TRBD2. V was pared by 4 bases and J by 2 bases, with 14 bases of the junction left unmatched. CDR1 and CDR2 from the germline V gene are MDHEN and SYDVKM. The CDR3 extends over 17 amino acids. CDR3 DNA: TGTGCCAGCAGTTCAACCCTGGGGGGGATAAACCCCTACGAGCAGTACTTC. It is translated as CASSSTLGGINPYEQYF.

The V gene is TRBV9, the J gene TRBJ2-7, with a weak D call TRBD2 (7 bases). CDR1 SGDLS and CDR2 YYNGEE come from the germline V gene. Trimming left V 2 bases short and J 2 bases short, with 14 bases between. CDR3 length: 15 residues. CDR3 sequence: CASSVDSGNPYEQYF. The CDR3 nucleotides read TGTGCCAGCAGCGTGGACAGCGGGAACCCCTACGAGCAGTACTTC.

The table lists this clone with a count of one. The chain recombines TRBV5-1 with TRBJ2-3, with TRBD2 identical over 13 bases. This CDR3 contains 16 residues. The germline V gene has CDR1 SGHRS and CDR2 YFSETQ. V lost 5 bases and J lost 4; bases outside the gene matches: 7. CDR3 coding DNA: TGCGCCAGCAGGGAGGGACTAGCGGGATACGCAGATACGCAGTATTTT. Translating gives CASREGLAGYADTQYF.

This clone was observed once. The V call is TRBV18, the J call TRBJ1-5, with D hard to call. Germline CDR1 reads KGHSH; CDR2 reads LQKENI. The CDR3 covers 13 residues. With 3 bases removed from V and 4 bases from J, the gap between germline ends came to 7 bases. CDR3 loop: CASSPDINQPQHF. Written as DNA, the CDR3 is TGTGCCAGCTCACCTGACATAAATCAGCCCCAGCATTTT.

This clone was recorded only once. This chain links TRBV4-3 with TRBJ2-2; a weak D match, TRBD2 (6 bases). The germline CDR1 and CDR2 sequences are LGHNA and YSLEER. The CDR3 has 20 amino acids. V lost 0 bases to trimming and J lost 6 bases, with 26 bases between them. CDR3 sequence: CASSQDIPEGLDRYAGELFF. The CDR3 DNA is TGCGCCAGCAGCCAAGATATACCAGAGGGACTCGACCGATACGCCGGGGAGCTGTTTTTT.

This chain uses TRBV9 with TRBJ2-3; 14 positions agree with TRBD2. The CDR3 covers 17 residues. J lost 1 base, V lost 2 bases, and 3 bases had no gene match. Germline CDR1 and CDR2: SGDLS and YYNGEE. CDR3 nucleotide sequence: TGTGCCAGCAGCGTGACTAGCGGGGGGGCCGGCACAGATACGCAGTATTTT. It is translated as CASSVTSGGAGTDTQYF.

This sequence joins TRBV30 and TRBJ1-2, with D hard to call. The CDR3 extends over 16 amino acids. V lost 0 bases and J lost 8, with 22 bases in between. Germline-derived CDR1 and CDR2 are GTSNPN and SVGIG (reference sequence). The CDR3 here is CAWSVPYTDLLTGYTF. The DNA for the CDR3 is TGTGCCTGGAGTGTTCCCTATACAGACCTCCTTACGGGCTACACCTTC.